The source of this T cell receptor beta chain is a study of post-analysis software for immune sequencing data. Study-level points and caveats: Normalized Chao1 diversity was significantly reduced in patients versus controls. With TRBV5-6, TRBV5-1 and TRBV20-1 included, roughly five TRBV segments were more frequent in patients than in controls.

TCR beta libraries were prepared from cDNA with unique molecular identifiers. Out of about 0.95 to 10 million T cells, some 480,000 cDNA molecules were generated. TCRdb ran MiXCR on the PCR reads and lists one entry per CDR3 protein. The sample holds 750,000 to 900,000 distinct CDR3 sequences, around 42% seen once. The J segment lost 7 bases and the V segment lost 6 bases, leaving 4 bases of the junction unmatched. The CDR3 consists of 11 residues. CDR1 is DFQATT and CDR2 is SNEGSKA in the germline V gene (reference sequence). On this clonotype: Its antigen is not identified.

Sequenced material: blood. The chain couples TRBV20-1 to TRBJ2-5; 8 bases are shared with TRBD1. The sequence derives from a girl between 5 and 17 years old with multiple sclerosis. The CDR3 sequence is CSARTGMTQYF. The DNA of the CDR3 is TGCAGTGCCCGGACAGGGATGACCCAGTACTTC.